Listed below are T cell receptor beta chains from one sample, sequenced in a study of T cell responses to AZD1222 COVID-19 vaccine. Repertoires were generated with immunoSEQ multiplex PCR, while TCRdb's copy carries only in-frame clones and drops some. The repertoire includes 130,000 or so clones, under 95% of them detected once, and around 0.99% sits in the top ten. The sample in question was peripheral blood, obtained 28 days after the second AZD1222 dose. The receptors originated from an adult who received the AZD1222 COVID-19 vaccine. The conserved cysteine and the conserved F or W are not part of the CDR3 here. Each record gives: V gene, CDR3 length, J gene, CDR3 protein.

TRBV6-5	10	TRBJ2-1	ASSYGWNEQF
TRBV10-3	13	TRBJ2-1	AISESMSSYNEQF
TRBV30	12	TRBJ1-3	AWSIQGRGNTIY
TRBV6-5	14	TRBJ2-3	ASSWLAGRYTDTQY
TRBV24-1	14	TRBJ2-7	ATSDKQGAGGYEQY
TRBV19	11	TRBJ1-5	ASSIEGSQPQH
TRBV2	10	TRBJ1-1	AVPHSDTEAF
TRBV3-1/TRBV3-2	15	TRBJ2-2	ASSSRKTGVDHGELF
TRBV5-1	14	TRBJ2-1	ASSLTSAGSYNEQF
TRBV11-2	13	TRBJ1-2	ASSLDPAALYGYT
TRBV6-5	10	TRBJ1-2	ASSQGAYGYT
TRBV5-4	14	TRBJ1-1	ASSVGGGGSWTEAF
TRBV28	14	TRBJ1-2	ASTTGGAGVDYGYT
TRBV2	13	TRBJ2-5	ASKALETGRETQY
TRBV4-1	11	TRBJ2-2	ASSLLFAGELF
TRBV27	13	TRBJ2-7	ASSLWGGSSYEQY
TRBV18	12	TRBJ1-5	ASSPFDVNQPQH
TRBV5-1	16	TRBJ2-3	ASSVGTSGSWGTDTQY
TRBV11-3	11	TRBJ1-1	ASSLEEGTEAF
TRBV6-1	12	TRBJ1-3	ASSEVGLKGTIY
TRBV30	12	TRBJ1-6	AWSVGQGNSPLH
TRBV7-9	13	TRBJ2-2	ASSLGLQGPVGLF
TRBV20-1	9	TRBJ1-5	SARDRRAQH
TRBV11-2	12	TRBJ2-4	ASSPLGGRGIQY
TRBV6-5	12	TRBJ1-4	ASHPGPTNEKLF
TRBV5-1	11	TRBJ2-1	ASSGRSGNEQF
TRBV5-4	13	TRBJ2-1	ASSVSGSSYNEQF
TRBV18	13	TRBJ1-2	ASSPGASGNYGYT
TRBV27	11	TRBJ2-7	ASSYRGGGEQY
TRBV20-1	9	TRBJ1-2	SASQGYGYT
TRBV18	16	TRBJ2-3	ASSPAASGGRSTDTQY
TRBV19	12	TRBJ2-1	ASSIRATYNEQF
TRBV5-5	13	TRBJ2-3	ASSLLAGTADTQY
TRBV28	11	TRBJ1-1	ASSLTGVAEAF
TRBV4-2	13	TRBJ2-2	ASSHARVDTGELF
TRBV6-4	12	TRBJ1-1	ASSLEGRGTEAF
TRBV11-3	16	TRBJ1-4	ASSLTPDRAGDNEKLF
TRBV5-6	13	TRBJ1-2	ASSTIIQGLKGYT
TRBV30	12	TRBJ1-2	AWSITGRPYGYT
TRBV25-1	14	TRBJ1-3	ASSEYRGFSGNTIY
TRBV5-1	13	TRBJ2-7	ASRIGTSATYEQY